Below are 25 T cell receptor beta chains sequenced from a single sample in a study of blood T cell repertoires in COVID-19. Libraries were prepared by immunoSEQ multiplex PCR; TCRdb keeps only in-frame clonotypes and omits some of them. The sample holds 450,000 or so clones, roughly 89% seen once. The sequencing input was peripheral blood. The receptors were sampled from a man between 18 and 35 years old with COVID-19, enrolled during active disease.

The chain links TRBV7-9 to TRBJ2-3; the match to TRBD2 covers 12 bases. The trim removed 3 bases at V and 5 bases at J, leaving 3 bases unmatched. CDR3 size: 15 residues. Germline lookup yields CDR1 SEHNR and CDR2 FQNEAQ (reference sequence). The CDR3 here is CASSLGGLAGDTQYF. The CDR3 DNA reads TGTGCCAGCAGCTTGGGGGGACTAGCGGGAGATACGCAGTATTTT.

The V and J genes are TRBV6-2 or TRBV6-3 and TRBJ2-5, with D tentatively TRBD2 (6 bases). Germline-derived CDR1 and CDR2 are MNHEY and SVGEGT. CDR3 length: 14 residues. Trimming pared 5 bases from V and 9 bases from J, leaving 19 bases between. The CDR3 nucleotides are TGTGCCAGCAGTCTGGGAGGTGCCCAACGGGCCCAGTACTTC. This translates into CASSLGGAQRAQYF.

The CDR3: CASSYLSGNTIYF. The CDR3 DNA sequence: TGTGCCAGCAGTTACCTCTCTGGAAACACCATATATTTT. The chain carries TRBV6-5 and TRBJ1-3; D gene uncertain. Trimming removed 2 bases at V and 0 bases at J, with 2 bases between. The CDR3 totals 13 residues. In germline, CDR1 is MNHEY, CDR2 SVGAGI.

The chain uses TRBV28 and TRBJ2-7; tentatively, D is TRBD2 (6 bases). The length of the CDR3 is 16 residues. Germline V gives CDR1 MDHEN, CDR2 SYDVKM. Trimming removed 1 base at V and 3 bases at J, with 16 bases between. The DNA of the CDR3 is TGTGCCAGCAGTTTATCAGCGACTAGGTGGTTCTACGAGCAGTACTTC. Translation: CASSLSATRWFYEQYF.

This chain links TRBV7-8 with TRBJ2-1; 13 bases fit TRBD2. V dropped 7 bases and J dropped 0; count of bases not matched to a gene: 9. Germline assignment: CDR1 SGHVS and CDR2 FQNEAQ. The CDR3 is made up of 18 amino acids. Here the CDR3 DNA reads TGTGCCAGCAAGGGGACTAGCGGGACCTGGAGCTCCTACAATGAGCAGTTCTTC. Protein sequence: CASKGTSGTWSSYNEQFF.

V usage is TRBV2 and J usage is TRBJ2-7; 10 bases match TRBD2. The CDR3 length is 15 residues. J lost 2 bases, V lost 3 bases, and 4 bases had no gene match. Looked up from germline, CDR1 is SNHLY and CDR2 is FYNNEI. CDR3 bases: TGTGCCAGCAGTGATGGTACTAGCGGGACCTACGAGCAGTACTTC. The encoded protein is CASSDGTSGTYEQYF.

The chain has TRBV27 and TRBJ2-4; TRBD2 aligns across 10 bases. The CDR3 length is 17 residues. Germline assignment: CDR1 MNHEY and CDR2 SMNVEV (reference sequence). Germline trimming cut 5 bases from V and 0 bases from J; bases unmatched to any gene: 7. The CDR3 DNA sequence: TGTGCCAGCAGTCCCTTTAGCGGGGGGACAGCCAAAAACATTCAGTACTTC. It translates to CASSPFSGGTAKNIQYF.

The chain employs TRBV15 and TRBJ2-3, with D possibly TRBD2 on 6 matching bases. The V gene's germline CDR1 is LNHNV and CDR2 YYDKDF (reference sequence). CDR3 length: 15 amino acids. The V end was cut by 3 bases, the J end by 0 bases, with 10 bases between. CDR3 region: CATSSASGSTDTQYF. The CDR3 DNA is TGTGCCACCAGCAGTGCAAGCGGGAGCACAGATACGCAGTATTTT.

The rearrangement joins TRBV3-1 (or the pseudogene TRBV3-2) to TRBJ2-3, with TRBD2 matching 7 bases. CDR1 and CDR2 (germline): LGHDT, YNNKEL (reference sequence). The CDR3 sequence is 12 residues long. After removal of 6 bases from V and 8 bases from J, the junction contained 5 bases not matched to a gene. The CDR3 DNA reads TGTGCCAGCAGGCGGGAGTTTGGTACGCAGTATTTT. Amino acid sequence: CASRREFGTQYF.

This chain connects TRBV6-5 to TRBJ1-6; 8 bases agree with TRBD1. V dropped 5 bases and J dropped 10; count of bases not matched to a gene: 7. The CDR3 runs 14 residues. The germline CDR1 and CDR2 sequences are MNHEY and SVGAGI. The CDR3 protein is CASSLTGGRSPLHF. DNA of the CDR3: TGTGCCAGCAGTCTCACAGGGGGAAGGTCACCCCTCCACTTT.

The chain employs TRBV3-1 (or the pseudogene TRBV3-2) and TRBJ2-5; D remains ambiguous. V was cut by 3 bases and J by 8 bases, with 10 bases left in between. The CDR3 totals 12 residues. Germline values: CDR1 LGHDT, CDR2 YNNKEL (reference sequence). The chain's CDR3 is CASSQGERTQYF. The CDR3 bases are TGTGCCAGCAGCCAGGGCGAGAGAACCCAGTACTTC.

The chain has TRBV19 and TRBJ1-5; D is uncertain. V lost 3 bases, J lost 2 bases, and 8 bases lay in between. The germline CDR1 and CDR2 sequences are LNHDA and SQIVND (reference sequence). The CDR3 covers 14 residues. The DNA of the CDR3 is TGTGCCAGTAGTATTCGGTACCGCAATCAGCCCCAGCATTTT. Its protein is CASSIRYRNQPQHF.

This clone was detected only once. V is TRBV12-3 or TRBV12-4 and J is TRBJ2-1; TRBD2 matches 10 bases. V lost 3 bases to trimming and J lost 7 bases; unmatched junction nucleotides: 0. The CDR3 is 13 residues long. CDR3 bases: TGTGCCAGCAGTTTTAGCGGGGGGAATGAGCAGTTCTTC. Translating it yields CASSFSGGNEQFF.

The chain is built from TRBV9 and TRBJ2-3, with D perhaps TRBD2 (5 bases). V was shortened by 1 base and J by 0 bases, with 12 bases between the two germline ends. The CDR3 totals 16 residues. Germline loops: CDR1 SGDLS, CDR2 YYNGEE. The CDR3 reads CASSVQGSPSTDTQYF. CDR3 bases: TGTGCCAGCAGCGTACAAGGGAGCCCTAGCACAGATACGCAGTATTTT.

The gene calls are TRBV5-1 and TRBJ2-1, with TRBD2 matching 8 bases. After removal of 4 bases from V and 3 bases from J, the junction contained 3 bases not matched to a gene. Germline values: CDR1 SGHRS, CDR2 YFSETQ. CDR3 length: 14 amino acids. CDR3 in amino acids: CASSRSGSYNEQFF. CDR3 nucleotides: TGCGCCAGCAGCAGAAGCGGGAGCTACAATGAGCAGTTCTTC.

The gene calls are TRBV19 and TRBJ1-2; 7 nucleotides agree with TRBD1. Germline-derived CDR1 and CDR2 are LNHDA and SQIVND (reference sequence). The CDR3 has 12 amino acids. V was pared by 5 bases and J by 5 bases, with 2 bases of the junction left unmatched. The CDR3 nucleotides are TGTGCCAGTAGTCTACAGGGGTATGGCTACACCTTC. Encoded protein: CASSLQGYGYTF.

This clone appeared once. V gene TRBV27 combines with J gene TRBJ2-1; D is ambiguous. The CDR3 totals 13 residues. The germline V and J ends were trimmed by 6 bases and 4 bases, with 10 bases remaining between them. From germline, CDR1 is MNHEY and CDR2 SMNVEV (reference sequence). CDR3 region: CASSAARYNEQFF. CDR3 nucleotide sequence: TGTGCCAGCAGCGCCGCGCGATACAATGAGCAGTTCTTC.

This clone was counted once. The CDR3 bases are TGTGCCAGCTCATCAGGGCCCGAGCAGTACTTC. As protein: CASSSGPEQYF. The chain carries TRBV18 and TRBJ2-7, with a weak D call TRBD1 (5 bases). Germline V gene sequence: CDR1 KGHSH, CDR2 LQKENI. This CDR3 has 11 residues. Trimming removed 5 bases from V and 6 bases from J, with 8 bases in between.

The J gene is TRBJ1-1, the V gene TRBV7-6; D gene unclear. The CDR3 loop spans 14 amino acids. CDR1 and CDR2 from the germline V gene are SGHVS and FNYEAQ. Between the trimmed V and J ends, which lost 1 base and 3 bases, there was a span of 9 bases. This chain's CDR3 is CASSLVPGDTEAFF. CDR3 in DNA: TGTGCCAGCAGCTTAGTTCCCGGGGACACTGAAGCTTTCTTT.

This chain links TRBV4-1 with TRBJ2-2; TRBD2 matches at 12 bases. The CDR3 is 20 amino acids. Germline CDR1 reads MGHRA; CDR2 reads YSYEKL. J was trimmed by 0 bases and V by 0 bases; bases with no gene match: 8. The DNA for the CDR3 is TGCGCCAGCAGCCAAGAAAACCGGCTAGCGGGAGGGCCGAACACCGGGGAGCTGTTTTTT. This gives the protein CASSQENRLAGGPNTGELFF.

This chain uses TRBV9 with TRBJ1-5, with TRBD1 matching over 7 bases. Germline V CDR1 and CDR2: SGDLS, YYNGEE. Germline trimming cut 4 bases from V and 5 bases from J; bases unmatched to any gene: 9. The CDR3 is 15 residues long. CDR3 nucleotides: TGTGCCAGCAGCTCTCGACAGGGTTCGGATCAGCCCCAGCATTTT. This sequence encodes CASSSRQGSDQPQHF. Drawing the rest from reference TRBV9 and TRBJ1-5, the complete variable domain is DSGVTQTPKHLITATGQRVTLRCSPRSGDLSVYWYQQSLDQGLQFLIQYYNGEERAKGNILERFSAQQFPDLHSELNLSSLELGDSALYFCASSSRQGSDQPQHFGDGTRLSIL.

This chain connects TRBV18 to TRBJ2-3; 9 positions match TRBD1. Germline V gene data show CDR1 as KGHSH and CDR2 as LQKENI. Germline trimming cut 6 bases from V and 4 bases from J; bases unmatched to any gene: 5. This CDR3 is built from 14 residues. The CDR3 is CASSQGQGSDTQYF. The CDR3 DNA sequence: TGTGCCAGCTCCCAGGGACAGGGTTCAGATACGCAGTATTTT.

This clone was counted once. The chain couples TRBV3-1 (or the pseudogene TRBV3-2) to TRBJ2-7; TRBD2 matches at 12 bases. This CDR3 comprises 15 residues. The germline gives CDR1 LGHDT, CDR2 YNNKEL (reference sequence). V lost 5 bases and J lost 4; bases outside the gene matches: 6. DNA of the CDR3: TGTGCCAGCAGCTCTGCTAGCGGGGGGGCTTACGAGCAGTACTTC. Amino acids: CASSSASGGAYEQYF.

V is TRBV18 and J is TRBJ2-2; D may be TRBD2 (6 bases). The CDR3 is made up of 16 amino acids. V dropped 3 bases and J dropped 4 bases, with 15 bases sitting between them. In germline, CDR1 is KGHSH, CDR2 LQKENI. CDR3 amino acids: CASSPRGGTVTGELFF. CDR3 sequence (DNA): TGTGCCAGCTCACCGCGGGGCGGGACCGTCACCGGGGAGCTGTTTTTT.

This rearrangement joins TRBV15 to TRBJ1-4; 9 bases fit TRBD1. Germline V gene sequence: CDR1 LNHNV, CDR2 YYDKDF (reference sequence). This CDR3 contains 16 residues. Trimming at V came to 2 bases and at J to 5 bases, leaving 6 bases not matched to a gene. CDR3: CATSRNPGQGNEKLFF. The CDR3, as DNA: TGTGCCACCAGCAGAAACCCGGGACAGGGAAATGAAAAACTGTTTTTT.